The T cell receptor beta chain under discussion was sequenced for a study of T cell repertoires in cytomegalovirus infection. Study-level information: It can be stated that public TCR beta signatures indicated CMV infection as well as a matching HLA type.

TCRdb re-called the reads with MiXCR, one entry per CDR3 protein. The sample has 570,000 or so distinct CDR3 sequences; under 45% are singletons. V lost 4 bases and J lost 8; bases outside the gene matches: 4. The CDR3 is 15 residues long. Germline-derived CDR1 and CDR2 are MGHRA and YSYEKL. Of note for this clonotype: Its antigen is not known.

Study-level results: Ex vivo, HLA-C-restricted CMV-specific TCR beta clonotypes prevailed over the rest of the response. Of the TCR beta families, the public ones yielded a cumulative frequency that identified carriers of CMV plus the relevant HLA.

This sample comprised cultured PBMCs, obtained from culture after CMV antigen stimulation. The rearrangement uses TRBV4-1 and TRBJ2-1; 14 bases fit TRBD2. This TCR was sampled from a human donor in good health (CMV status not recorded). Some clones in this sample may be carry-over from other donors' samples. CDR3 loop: CASSPGLAGDDEQFF. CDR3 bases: TGCGCCAGCAGCCCGGGACTAGCGGGAGATGATGAGCAGTTCTTC.